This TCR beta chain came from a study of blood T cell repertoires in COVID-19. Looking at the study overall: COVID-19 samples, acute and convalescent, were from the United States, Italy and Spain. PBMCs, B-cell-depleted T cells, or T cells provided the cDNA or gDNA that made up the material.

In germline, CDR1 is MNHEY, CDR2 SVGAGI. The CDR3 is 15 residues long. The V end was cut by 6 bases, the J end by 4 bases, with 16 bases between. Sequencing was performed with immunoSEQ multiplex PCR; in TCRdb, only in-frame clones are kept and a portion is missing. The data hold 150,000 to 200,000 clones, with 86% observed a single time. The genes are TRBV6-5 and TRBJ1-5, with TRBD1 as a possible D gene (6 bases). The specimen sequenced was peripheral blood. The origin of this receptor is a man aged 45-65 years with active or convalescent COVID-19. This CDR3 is CASRQGLVTNQPQHF. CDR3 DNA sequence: TGTGCCAGCAGACAGGGCTTAGTAACTAATCAGCCCCAGCATTTT.